This TCR beta chain was recorded in a study of CD8+ T cells in alopecia areata. Study-level findings and limits: Normal scalp had lower clonality than lesional scalp, with alopecia totalis/universalis lesions showing this most strongly. Sharing of TCRs across patients appeared less clear than in mice, possibly for HLA-related reasons.

In the case of this clone: Antigen: not known.

This CDR3 is 12 amino acids long. V lost 5 bases, J lost 8 bases, and 12 bases lay in between. Germline CDR1 is SEHNR and CDR2 is FQNEAQ (reference sequence). This sample's treatment: oral pan-JAK inhibitor, 5-10 mg twice daily. Extracted from the samples, RNA was reverse transcribed into cDNA to serve as the sequencing template. TCRdb keeps only in-frame clones here, not all; method: immunoSEQ multiplex PCR. The table includes 270,000 or so clones, 58% detected once. This TCR derives from a human donor with alopecia areata. The sample in question was CD4+ T cells sorted from blood, obtained at week 24, from a patient treated with tofacitinib. The chain has TRBV7-9 and TRBJ1-2; the D is unclear. Here the CDR3 reads CASSPGGGGYTF. In DNA form, the CDR3 reads TGTGCCAGCAGCCCCGGCGGTGGGGGCTACACCTTC.